The 9 T cell receptor beta chains below were found in one sample sequenced in a study of blood T cell repertoires in COVID-19 (dated by TCRdb to 2020 to 2022). Library construction relied on the immunoSEQ multiplex PCR assay. TCRdb provides this immuneACCESS table in a form limited to in-frame rearrangements. Some clones are lacking; in checked studies, under half of them reflect an unresolved V gene, and why the rest are absent is not known. A total of 55,000 to 70,000 clones appear in this sample, 60% to 85% of them only once. 4.5% to 6% of the sample is in the top ten clones. The sample was peripheral blood. These receptor sequences come from a human donor in a cohort sampled during active COVID-19.

This clone came up a few times. The gene calls are TRBV11-2 and TRBJ2-7, with 9 bases that match TRBD1. The CDR3 extends over 15 amino acids. Germline loops: CDR1 SGHAT, CDR2 FQNNGV. Unmatched junction bases numbered 6, after V lost 2 bases and J lost 4 bases. CDR3 protein: CASSLQSGQGYEQYF. In DNA form, the CDR3 reads TGTGCCAGCAGCTTACAATCGGGACAGGGTTACGAGCAGTACTTC. Looking up the rest from reference TRBV11-2 and TRBJ2-7 gives the full variable domain: EAGVAQSPRYKIIEKRQSVAFWCNPISGHATLYWYQQILGQGPKLLIQFQNNGVVDDSQLPKDRFSAERLKGVDSTLKIQPAKLEDSAVYLCASSLQSGQGYEQYFGPGTRLTVT.

This chain joins TRBV30 and TRBJ2-7; perhaps TRBD2 as D (6 bases). The V gene's germline CDR1 is GTSNPN and CDR2 SVGIG (reference sequence). This CDR3 comprises 15 residues. The germline V and J ends were trimmed by 0 bases and 4 bases, with 16 bases remaining between them. As DNA, the CDR3 is TGTGCCTGGAGTGTTGGAGGGTTTGAGCTTTACGAGCAGTACTTC. Its translation: CAWSVGGFELYEQYF.

Many counts were recorded for this clone. This rearrangement joins TRBV7-9 to TRBJ2-7; the D gene is possibly TRBD1 (5 bases). The CDR3 covers 14 residues. CDR1 is SEHNR, CDR2 FQNEAQ, per germline (reference sequence). The V end lost 0 bases, the J end lost 2 bases, and 8 bases lay between the germline ends. In nucleotides, the CDR3 is TGTGCCAGCAGCTTAGCGAGGACACCCTACGAGCAGTACTTC. Its translation is CASSLARTPYEQYF.

This clone was found a few times. This sequence joins TRBV19 and TRBJ2-7, with 7 bases lining up with TRBD2. The CDR3 runs 15 residues. The germline V gene has CDR1 LNHDA and CDR2 SQIVND (reference sequence). V dropped 8 bases and J dropped 3; count of bases not matched to a gene: 13. CDR3 in amino acids: CASAGVVGGSYEQYF. CDR3 DNA sequence: TGTGCCAGTGCCGGGGTGGTTGGCGGGAGCTACGAGCAGTACTTC.

The genes are TRBV4-1 and TRBJ2-7; 8 nucleotides align to TRBD2. Looked up from germline, CDR1 is MGHRA and CDR2 is YSYEKL. V was pared by 0 bases and J by 4 bases, with 8 bases of the junction left unmatched. The CDR3 spans 16 residues. CDR3 loop: CASSQEVLAGGYEQYF. CDR3 DNA sequence: TGCGCCAGCAGCCAAGAGGTTCTTGCGGGGGGATACGAGCAGTACTTC.

V and J are TRBV6-5 and TRBJ2-6; D unclear. Germline V gene data show CDR1 as MNHEY and CDR2 as SVGAGI. The CDR3 sequence is 14 residues long. Trimming removed 6 bases from V and 0 bases from J, with 6 bases in between. This CDR3 is CASSSGSGANVLTF. The CDR3 nucleotides read TGTGCCAGCAGCTCCGGCTCTGGGGCCAACGTCCTGACTTTC.

The chain combines TRBV12-3 or TRBV12-4 with TRBJ1-2; 8 bases agree with TRBD1. The J segment lost 7 bases and the V segment lost 10 bases, leaving 8 bases of the junction unmatched. This CDR3 is built from 12 residues. CDR3 in amino acids: CAISTQGAGYTF. CDR3 coding DNA: TGTGCCATCTCTACCCAGGGGGCTGGCTACACCTTC.

This chain links TRBV19 with TRBJ1-6; 9 nucleotides line up with TRBD1. Germline V gene data show CDR1 as LNHDA and CDR2 as SQIVND (reference sequence). Losses at the gene ends were 5 bases for V and 6 bases for J; bases not matched to a gene: 5. The CDR3 is 15 amino acids. This CDR3 is CASSWGQGFNSPLHF. The DNA for the CDR3 is TGTGCCAGTAGTTGGGGACAGGGTTTTAATTCACCCCTCCACTTT. The full variable domain, completed using reference TRBV19 and TRBJ1-6, is DGGITQSPKYLFRKEGQNVTLSCEQNLNHDAMYWYRQDPGQGLRLIYYSQIVNDFQKGDIAEGYSVSREKKESFPLTVTSAQKNPTAFYLCASSWGQGFNSPLHFGNGTRLTVT.

The chain carries TRBV5-6 and TRBJ1-2; D might be TRBD1 (5 bases). CDR1 SGHDT and CDR2 YYEEEE come from the germline V gene. V was pared by 0 bases and J by 1 base, with 7 bases between. This CDR3 spans 14 amino acids. For the CDR3, the DNA is TGTGCCAGCAGCTTGGGACAGTTTAACTATGGCTACACCTTC. This translates into CASSLGQFNYGYTF.